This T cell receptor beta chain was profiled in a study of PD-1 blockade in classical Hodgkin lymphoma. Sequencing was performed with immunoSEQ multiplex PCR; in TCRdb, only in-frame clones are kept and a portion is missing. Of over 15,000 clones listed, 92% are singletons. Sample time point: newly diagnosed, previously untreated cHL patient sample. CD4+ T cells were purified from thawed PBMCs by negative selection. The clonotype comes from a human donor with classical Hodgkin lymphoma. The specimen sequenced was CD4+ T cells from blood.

CDR3: CASSPGLAGGITDTQYF. CDR3 in DNA: TGCGCCAGCAGTCCGGGACTAGCGGGGGGGATCACAGATACGCAGTATTTT. The chain combines TRBV10-1 with TRBJ2-3, with 16 bases identical to TRBD2. The CDR3 is 17 amino acids. Trimming removed 5 bases from V and 2 bases from J; junction bases left unmatched: 4. CDR1 is WNHNN and CDR2 is SYGVQD in the germline V gene (reference sequence).